Listed below are T cell receptor beta chains from one sample, sequenced in a study of blood T cell repertoires in COVID-19. Sequencing used immunoSEQ multiplex PCR; TCRdb keeps in-frame clones, though not all of them. The data hold about 280,000 clones, with 70% to 90% observed a single time. Sequencing used peripheral blood. The receptors derive from a woman in her 70s with COVID-19, enrolled during active disease. Both conserved end residues are part of each CDR3. A D gene is named only where the DNA matches it firmly. A row's size may be missing; if present it is once, few, many or a size class.

j_call d_call clone_size v_call cdr3_aa
TRBJ1-2 . . TRBV28 CASSKAGMPNYGYTF
TRBJ2-1 . . TRBV19 CASTMGGGLPFGEQFF
TRBJ1-2 TRBD1 . TRBV7-9 CASSLEEGAYTF
TRBJ2-1 TRBD2 . TRBV25-1 CASSDPRLAGGHEQFF
TRBJ1-2 TRBD1 . TRBV28 CASSSPQGNLYGYTF
TRBJ1-6 . . TRBV6-5 CASSYSGTLYNSPLHF
TRBJ2-5 TRBD2 . TRBV11-2 CASSLDGLAGGRETQYF
TRBJ2-2 . once TRBV7-9 CASSLAPGAIGELFF
TRBJ2-7 . once TRBV4-1 CASSPGPGYEQYF
TRBJ2-3 . . TRBV5-1 CASNRDNHQVGTQYF
TRBJ1-4 . . TRBV30 CAWSLRGFSEKLFF
TRBJ1-2 . few TRBV24-1 CATSDFSGYTF
TRBJ1-2 . . TRBV2 CANWSGGLHGYTF
TRBJ2-5 . . TRBV7-3 CASSPNSKETQYF
TRBJ2-1 TRBD2 . TRBV10-3 CAIRSSGGAGHEQFF
TRBJ1-6 TRBD1 . TRBV19 CASSSTGGRSPLHF
TRBJ2-7 . . TRBV28 CASSLRVEQYF
TRBJ1-5 TRBD1 . TRBV19 CASSIQGAGQPQHF
TRBJ2-7 . few TRBV2 CASSLSYEQYF
TRBJ1-1 TRBD1 . TRBV11-2 CASSSTGGNTEAFF
TRBJ1-1 TRBD1 . TRBV19 CASSPDRGPYEAFF
TRBJ2-1 . . TRBV11-1 CASSFSGREQFF
TRBJ2-4 TRBD1 few TRBV18 CASSPSTGEGYIQYF
TRBJ1-6 TRBD1 . TRBV5-1 CASSGNGQGQSPLHF
TRBJ2-5 TRBD1 . TRBV24-1 CATSEGQTKETQYF
TRBJ1-1 TRBD1 . TRBV19 CATAPDRGSLNTEAFF
TRBJ2-6 TRBD1 . TRBV27 CASSLWGQDASSGANVLTF
TRBJ2-5 . . TRBV5-1 CASSPPGTGKTQYF
TRBJ2-1 TRBD1 many TRBV27 CASSSDRDNLREQFF
TRBJ2-2 . . TRBV2 CASSGFGKGFGGELFF
TRBJ1-3 . once TRBV12-5 CASEDSGTYRGNTIYF
TRBJ1-2 . . TRBV2 CASSEWADGYTF
TRBJ2-3 TRBD1 . TRBV9 CASSDRDRGHTQYF
TRBJ1-1 . . TRBV6-5 CASSYDLRGFEAFF
TRBJ2-1 . . TRBV2 CASRTGATYNEQFF
TRBJ1-5 TRBD1 . TRBV2 CASSELTGVNQPQHF